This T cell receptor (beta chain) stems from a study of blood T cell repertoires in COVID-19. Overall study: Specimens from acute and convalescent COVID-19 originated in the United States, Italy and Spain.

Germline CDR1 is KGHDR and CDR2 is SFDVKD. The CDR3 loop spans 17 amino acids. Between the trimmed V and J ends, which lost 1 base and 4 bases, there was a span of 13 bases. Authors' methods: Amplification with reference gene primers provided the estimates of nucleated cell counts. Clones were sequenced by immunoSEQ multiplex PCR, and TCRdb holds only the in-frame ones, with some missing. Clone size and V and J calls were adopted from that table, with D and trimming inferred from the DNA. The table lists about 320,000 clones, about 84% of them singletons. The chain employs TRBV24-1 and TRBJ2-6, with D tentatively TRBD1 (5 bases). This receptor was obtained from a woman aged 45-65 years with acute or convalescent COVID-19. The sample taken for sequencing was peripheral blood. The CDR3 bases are TGTGCCACCAGTGATTTTTCGGACATGCGAGGGGCCAACGTCCTGACTTTC. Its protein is CATSDFSDMRGANVLTF.